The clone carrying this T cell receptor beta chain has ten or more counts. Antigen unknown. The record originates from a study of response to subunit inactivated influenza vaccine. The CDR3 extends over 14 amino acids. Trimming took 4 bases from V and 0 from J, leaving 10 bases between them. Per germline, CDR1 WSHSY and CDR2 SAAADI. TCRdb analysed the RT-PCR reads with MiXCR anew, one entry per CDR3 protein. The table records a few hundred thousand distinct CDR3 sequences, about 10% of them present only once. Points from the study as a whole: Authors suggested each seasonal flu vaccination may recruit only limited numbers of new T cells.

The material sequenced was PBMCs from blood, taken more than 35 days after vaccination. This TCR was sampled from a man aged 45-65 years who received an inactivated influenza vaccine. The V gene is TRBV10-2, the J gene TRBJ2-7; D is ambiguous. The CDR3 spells CASSVGRISYEQYF. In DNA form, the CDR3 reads TGCGCCAGCAGTGTTGGCAGAATCTCCTACGAGCAGTACTTC.